This T cell receptor beta chain emerged from a study of OX40 agonist ivuxolimab in advanced cancers. Turning to the study itself: Previous treatment with anti-PD-1, anti-PD-L1 or anti-CTLA-4 therapy was allowed; about 44% had received some. Study observations and caveats: Low clonal expansion, among the lowest seen, marked partial responders at 0.1-3.0 mg/kg.

The germline V gene encodes CDR1 LNHNV and CDR2 YYDKDF (reference sequence). There are 15 residues in the CDR3. V gave up 0 bases and J gave up 6 bases; unmatched junction bases: 8. Sequenced by immunoSEQ multiplex PCR; TCRdb stores in-frame clones only, minus some. The profile shows about 64,000 clones, 88% of them singletons. About this clone itself: Its antigen remains unidentified.

This TCR came from an adult with an advanced solid tumor such as melanoma, head and neck, liver or kidney cancer. This chain uses TRBV15 with TRBJ2-7; 7 bases map to TRBD2. The specimen was CD4+ or CD8+ T cells sorted from blood, collected in a trial of the OX40 agonist ivuxolimab. The CDR3: CATSRDLGGLGEQYF. CDR3 DNA sequence: TGTGCCACCAGCAGAGATCTGGGAGGGTTGGGCGAGCAGTACTTC.